This is a list of T cell receptor beta chains from one sample in a study of early T cells in non-severe SARS-CoV-2 infection. TCRdb fed the 5' RACE reads into MiXCR, producing one record per CDR3 protein. The sample records roughly 35,000 distinct CDR3 sequences, approximately 5% being singletons. Input material: whole blood. The source of these receptors is an adult who was a healthcare worker with PCR-confirmed SARS-CoV-2 infection or an uninfected control (not recorded which). The CDR3 runs from the conserved cysteine through the conserved F or W. The order of the fields is CDR3 DNA, CDR3 protein, J gene, V gene, clone size, D gene. A D gene is named only where the DNA matches it firmly. Clone size appears in some rows only: once, few, many, or a class for an expanded clone.

CDR3 DNA: TGTGCCAGCAGCTTAGCAGAAGCGGGCACAGATACGCAGTATTTT; CDR3 protein: CASSLAEAGTDTQYF; J gene: TRBJ2-3; V gene: TRBV7-9; clone size: NA; D gene: NA
CDR3 DNA: TGTGCCAGCTCCCCGGGAGATACGCAGTATTTT; CDR3 protein: CASSPGDTQYF; J gene: TRBJ2-3; V gene: TRBV6-5; clone size: many; D gene: NA
CDR3 DNA: TGCAGTGCTAGCCTAGAGGAGGCCAAAAACATTCAGTACTTC; CDR3 protein: CSASLEEAKNIQYF; J gene: TRBJ2-4; V gene: TRBV20-1; clone size: many; D gene: NA
CDR3 DNA: TGTGCCAGCAGCCAAGATTTCGGAGCGGGGGCTACCTTAAGGAGGGAGACCCAGTACTTC; CDR3 protein: CASSQDFGAGATLRRETQYF; J gene: TRBJ2-5; V gene: TRBV3-1; clone size: few; D gene: TRBD2
CDR3 DNA: TGCAGTGCTAGAGATCTCCGGGCGATGGTCTCCTACGAGCAGTACTTC; CDR3 protein: CSARDLRAMVSYEQYF; J gene: TRBJ2-7; V gene: TRBV20-1; clone size: few; D gene: NA
CDR3 DNA: TGTGCCAGCTCGACGACGGGAACTGAAGCTTTCTTT; CDR3 protein: CASSTTGTEAFF; J gene: TRBJ1-1; V gene: TRBV12-3/TRBV12-4; clone size: NA; D gene: NA
CDR3 DNA: TGTGCCAGCAGCCATTTCTTCAGCTCCTACAATGAGCAGTTCTTC; CDR3 protein: CASSHFFSSYNEQFF; J gene: TRBJ2-1; V gene: TRBV11-1; clone size: NA; D gene: NA
CDR3 DNA: TGCGCCAGCAGCTTGACGGGACAGACCCCCTACGAGCAGTACTTC; CDR3 protein: CASSLTGQTPYEQYF; J gene: TRBJ2-7; V gene: TRBV5-1; clone size: many; D gene: TRBD1
CDR3 DNA: TGTGCCAGCAGCTTTGAGGAATTCTCCTACGAGCAGTACTTC; CDR3 protein: CASSFEEFSYEQYF; J gene: TRBJ2-7; V gene: TRBV7-2; clone size: many; D gene: NA
CDR3 DNA: TGTGCCAGCGTCGGACAGGGAAGTGTAAGCAATCAGCCCCAGCATTTT; CDR3 protein: CASVGQGSVSNQPQHF; J gene: TRBJ1-5; V gene: TRBV12-3/TRBV12-4; clone size: many; D gene: TRBD1
CDR3 DNA: TGTGCCAGCAGTCTCCAGGGGAATGAAGCTTTCTTT; CDR3 protein: CASSLQGNEAFF; J gene: TRBJ1-1; V gene: TRBV6-6; clone size: many; D gene: NA
CDR3 DNA: TGTGCCAGCAGCTTAGCGAGTAGCGGGGGGTCCTACGGTACGCAGTATTTT; CDR3 protein: CASSLASSGGSYGTQYF; J gene: TRBJ2-3; V gene: TRBV7-2; clone size: NA; D gene: TRBD2
CDR3 DNA: TGTGCCAGTAGTACCCTTCTCGGGTTCAATCAGCCCCAGCATTTT; CDR3 protein: CASSTLLGFNQPQHF; J gene: TRBJ1-5; V gene: TRBV19; clone size: many; D gene: NA
CDR3 DNA: TGTGCCAGCAGCCAGTACAATGAACAGTTCTTC; CDR3 protein: CASSQYNEQFF; J gene: TRBJ2-1; V gene: TRBV11-2; clone size: many; D gene: NA
CDR3 DNA: TGTGCCAGCAGTTTACTAGCGGGAGACGATGAGCAGTTCTTC; CDR3 protein: CASSLLAGDDEQFF; J gene: TRBJ2-1; V gene: TRBV12-3/TRBV12-4; clone size: many; D gene: TRBD2
CDR3 DNA: TGTGCCTGGAATCCTCCGGGACAGGGGAACTATGGCTACACCTTC; CDR3 protein: CAWNPPGQGNYGYTF; J gene: TRBJ1-2; V gene: TRBV30; clone size: few; D gene: TRBD1
CDR3 DNA: TGTGCCAGCAGTGGATTACAAGAGACCCAGTACTTC; CDR3 protein: CASSGLQETQYF; J gene: TRBJ2-5; V gene: TRBV6-6; clone size: many; D gene: NA
CDR3 DNA: TGTGCCAGCAGCTTTACACAGGGTTCTTACGAAAAACTGTTTTTT; CDR3 protein: CASSFTQGSYEKLFF; J gene: TRBJ1-4; V gene: TRBV13; clone size: medium-sized; D gene: NA
CDR3 DNA: TGTGCCAGCAGCTTAGTTTCAGGCTACTATGGCTACACCTTC; CDR3 protein: CASSLVSGYYGYTF; J gene: TRBJ1-2; V gene: TRBV7-9; clone size: few; D gene: NA
CDR3 DNA: TGTGCCAGCAGCTTAAGGTGGGGGGGGCCGCTTACAGATACGCAGTATTTT; CDR3 protein: CASSLRWGGPLTDTQYF; J gene: TRBJ2-3; V gene: TRBV7-2; clone size: many; D gene: NA
CDR3 DNA: TGTGCCAGTAGTATAGCCACGGATGGGCCCCAGCATTTT; CDR3 protein: CASSIATDGPQHF; J gene: TRBJ1-5; V gene: TRBV19; clone size: many; D gene: NA
CDR3 DNA: TGCGCCAGCAGCCAGTACCGAGGCAATCAGCCCCAGCATTTT; CDR3 protein: CASSQYRGNQPQHF; J gene: TRBJ1-5; V gene: TRBV4-3; clone size: many; D gene: NA
CDR3 DNA: TGTGCCAGCAGTTCCCGGACTAGGACTATCTACGAGCAGTACTTC; CDR3 protein: CASSSRTRTIYEQYF; J gene: TRBJ2-7; V gene: TRBV12-3/TRBV12-4; clone size: NA; D gene: TRBD2
CDR3 DNA: TGTGCCTGGGTACCTGGGACTAGCGGGCCCTACAATGAGCAGTTCTTC; CDR3 protein: CAWVPGTSGPYNEQFF; J gene: TRBJ2-1; V gene: TRBV30; clone size: many; D gene: TRBD2
CDR3 DNA: TGCAGTGCTAGGGGCGGGAGGCGGGGCACAGATACGCAGTATTTT; CDR3 protein: CSARGGRRGTDTQYF; J gene: TRBJ2-3; V gene: TRBV20-1; clone size: many; D gene: TRBD2
CDR3 DNA: TGTGCCAGCAGTCTGTTGGACAGCCTCTATGGCTACACCTTC; CDR3 protein: CASSLLDSLYGYTF; J gene: TRBJ1-2; V gene: TRBV28; clone size: few; D gene: NA
CDR3 DNA: TGTGCCAGCAGCCTACTAGCGGGAGCTCTGGAGACCCAGTACTTC; CDR3 protein: CASSLLAGALETQYF; J gene: TRBJ2-5; V gene: TRBV3-1; clone size: NA; D gene: TRBD2
CDR3 DNA: TGTGCCAGCAGCCAAGAATCGCTAGCGGGGAGCCTAGGTGAGCAGTTCTTC; CDR3 protein: CASSQESLAGSLGEQFF; J gene: TRBJ2-1; V gene: TRBV4-2; clone size: many; D gene: TRBD2
CDR3 DNA: TGTGCCAGCAGCCAAGATTGCGGGACTACCACAGATACGCAGTATTTT; CDR3 protein: CASSQDCGTTTDTQYF; J gene: TRBJ2-3; V gene: TRBV4-2; clone size: many; D gene: TRBD2
CDR3 DNA: TGTGCCAGCACCCCCGGGACAGGGAATCCACCCCTCCACTTT; CDR3 protein: CASTPGTGNPPLHF; J gene: TRBJ1-6; V gene: TRBV7-8; clone size: many; D gene: TRBD1
CDR3 DNA: TGTGCCAGCAGTTTGGGCACTCTATACCAAGAGACCCAGTACTTC; CDR3 protein: CASSLGTLYQETQYF; J gene: TRBJ2-5; V gene: TRBV12-3/TRBV12-4; clone size: many; D gene: NA
CDR3 DNA: TGTGCCAGCAGCGGAACCACCTACGAGCAGTACTTC; CDR3 protein: CASSGTTYEQYF; J gene: TRBJ2-7; V gene: TRBV9; clone size: few; D gene: NA
CDR3 DNA: TGTGCCAGCAGCTTTAGAAGTTCGGGCGGCGCCCATTACGAGCAGTACTTC; CDR3 protein: CASSFRSSGGAHYEQYF; J gene: TRBJ2-7; V gene: TRBV11-2; clone size: many; D gene: NA
CDR3 DNA: TGTGCCAGCGGCAATCAGGGGGCCGGTGGCTACACCTTC; CDR3 protein: CASGNQGAGGYTF; J gene: TRBJ1-2; V gene: TRBV7-9; clone size: many; D gene: TRBD1
CDR3 DNA: TGCAGCGCAGGGACAGACAGCTCCTACGAGCAGTACTTC; CDR3 protein: CSAGTDSSYEQYF; J gene: TRBJ2-7; V gene: TRBV29-1; clone size: NA; D gene: TRBD1
CDR3 DNA: TGTGCCAGCAGTGCCATCGGCGGGGGGGCTTCGTGGGAGCAGTACTTC; CDR3 protein: CASSAIGGGASWEQYF; J gene: TRBJ2-7; V gene: TRBV6-2/TRBV6-3; clone size: NA; D gene: TRBD2
CDR3 DNA: TGCAGTGCAATCGGGACTAGCGCCGGGTCCTACGAGCAGTACTTC; CDR3 protein: CSAIGTSAGSYEQYF; J gene: TRBJ2-7; V gene: TRBV20-1; clone size: few; D gene: TRBD2
CDR3 DNA: TGCAGTGCTAGAGGCTTGACTAGCGGGGGGCCAGCGAGCACAGATACGCAGTATTTT; CDR3 protein: CSARGLTSGGPASTDTQYF; J gene: TRBJ2-3; V gene: TRBV20-1; clone size: few; D gene: TRBD2
CDR3 DNA: TGTGCCAGCAGCGTACACGGCCCTTCCTACGAGCAGTACTTC; CDR3 protein: CASSVHGPSYEQYF; J gene: TRBJ2-7; V gene: TRBV12-3/TRBV12-4; clone size: many; D gene: NA
CDR3 DNA: TGTGCCTGGAGTCCCGGGTCCCAAGAGACCCAGTACTTC; CDR3 protein: CAWSPGSQETQYF; J gene: TRBJ2-5; V gene: TRBV30; clone size: many; D gene: NA
CDR3 DNA: TGCAGTGCTAGCTCCGGGACTAATCCAGTGGATTCACCCCTCCACTTT; CDR3 protein: CSASSGTNPVDSPLHF; J gene: TRBJ1-6; V gene: TRBV20-1; clone size: many; D gene: NA
CDR3 DNA: TGTGCCAGCAGCTTAGCGTGGTCCGGGGCAGATACGCAGTATTTT; CDR3 protein: CASSLAWSGADTQYF; J gene: TRBJ2-3; V gene: TRBV7-2; clone size: many; D gene: NA
CDR3 DNA: TGTGCCAGCAGCCAAGATTTCCCGGGCTTGGATTCCTACGAGCAGTACTTC; CDR3 protein: CASSQDFPGLDSYEQYF; J gene: TRBJ2-7; V gene: TRBV3-1; clone size: many; D gene: NA
CDR3 DNA: TGTGCCAGCAGCTTAGCCCGAGGAGGGGACAGGCTCCCTTATAGCAATCAGCCCCAGCATTTT; CDR3 protein: CASSLARGGDRLPYSNQPQHF; J gene: TRBJ1-5; V gene: TRBV7-2; clone size: few; D gene: TRBD1
CDR3 DNA: TGTGCCAGCAGCTTATTTCCAGGGGTGGTGGACACCGGGGAGCTGTTTTTT; CDR3 protein: CASSLFPGVVDTGELFF; J gene: TRBJ2-2; V gene: TRBV7-3; clone size: many; D gene: NA
CDR3 DNA: TGTGCCAGTAGTACTACAGGAGACCCTACCTATGGCTACACCTTC; CDR3 protein: CASSTTGDPTYGYTF; J gene: TRBJ1-2; V gene: TRBV19; clone size: many; D gene: NA
CDR3 DNA: TGCGCCAGCAGCTTGTACAGGGACGAGCAGTACTTC; CDR3 protein: CASSLYRDEQYF; J gene: TRBJ2-7; V gene: TRBV5-1; clone size: many; D gene: NA
CDR3 DNA: TGTGCCAGCAGCAAACAGGTGGTGGAGAATGAGCAGTTCTTC; CDR3 protein: CASSKQVVENEQFF; J gene: TRBJ2-1; V gene: TRBV7-8; clone size: NA; D gene: NA
CDR3 DNA: TGTGCCAGCAGTTTATGGGGGCGCAGCACCGGGGAGCTGTTTTTT; CDR3 protein: CASSLWGRSTGELFF; J gene: TRBJ2-2; V gene: TRBV28; clone size: many; D gene: NA
CDR3 DNA: TGTGCCACCAGCAGAGATTTCGGGAGCTACGAGCAGTACTTC; CDR3 protein: CATSRDFGSYEQYF; J gene: TRBJ2-7; V gene: TRBV15; clone size: few; D gene: NA
CDR3 DNA: TGTGCCAGCAGACTCCATCCATTTCGGGGTTTAGACACTGAAGCTTTCTTT; CDR3 protein: CASRLHPFRGLDTEAFF; J gene: TRBJ1-1; V gene: TRBV28; clone size: many; D gene: NA
CDR3 DNA: TGTGCCATCAAGCGGGGGGCGGGTGAAGCTTTCTTT; CDR3 protein: CAIKRGAGEAFF; J gene: TRBJ1-1; V gene: TRBV10-3; clone size: NA; D gene: NA
CDR3 DNA: TGTGCCAGCAGCTTAATGGACAATCAGCCCCAGCATTTT; CDR3 protein: CASSLMDNQPQHF; J gene: TRBJ1-5; V gene: TRBV7-9; clone size: many; D gene: NA
CDR3 DNA: TGTGCCAGCAGCTGGGGACAGGGTCTTATCTACGAGCAGTACTTC; CDR3 protein: CASSWGQGLIYEQYF; J gene: TRBJ2-7; V gene: TRBV11-2; clone size: NA; D gene: TRBD1
CDR3 DNA: TGCGCCAGCAGTGAGTCGATCGTAATTGGTTGGGAGACCCAGTACTTC; CDR3 protein: CASSESIVIGWETQYF; J gene: TRBJ2-5; V gene: TRBV10-2; clone size: many; D gene: NA
CDR3 DNA: TGTGCCAGCAGCTTAGGGGTTGCGGGGGATACGCAGTATTTT; CDR3 protein: CASSLGVAGDTQYF; J gene: TRBJ2-3; V gene: TRBV7-9; clone size: medium-sized; D gene: NA
CDR3 DNA: TGTGCCAGCAGCTACCCTGGACTTACCACAGATACGCAGTATTTT; CDR3 protein: CASSYPGLTTDTQYF; J gene: TRBJ2-3; V gene: TRBV11-2; clone size: many; D gene: NA
CDR3 DNA: TGCAGTGCTAGAACTAGCGGGAGCTCCGGGAATGAGCAGTTCTTC; CDR3 protein: CSARTSGSSGNEQFF; J gene: TRBJ2-1; V gene: TRBV20-1; clone size: few; D gene: TRBD2
CDR3 DNA: TGTGCCACCAGTGGAGACAGTAAAGAGACCCAGTACTTC; CDR3 protein: CATSGDSKETQYF; J gene: TRBJ2-5; V gene: TRBV24-1; clone size: many; D gene: NA